These T cell receptor beta chains were read from a single sample in a study of blood T cells in healthy people across ages. TCRdb fed the 5' RACE reads into MiXCR, producing one record per CDR3 protein. This sample has over 950,000 distinct CDR3 sequences; around two fifths occur once, and the top ten carry under 15%. Sequenced input: blood. All receptors derive from a young man in good health. CDR3s leave out the opening cysteine and the closing phenylalanine or tryptophan.

V	J	CDR3
TRBV6-2/TRBV6-3	TRBJ2-2	ASSLELGSTGELF
TRBV20-1	TRBJ1-4	SARNRGLITNEKLF
TRBV7-8	TRBJ2-3	ASNLFSGAPHDTQY
TRBV5-1	TRBJ1-1	ASSLAQTWTEAF
TRBV5-1	TRBJ1-4	ASSPDYDSAEKLF
TRBV7-9	TRBJ2-1	ASSPRQGRVHEQF
TRBV27	TRBJ1-1	ASSFAGSFTEAF
TRBV20-1	TRBJ2-1	SARDLVLAGEYEQF
TRBV10-3	TRBJ1-2	AISDGDGDYGYT
TRBV4-2	TRBJ1-2	ASSQETAGANYGYT
TRBV13	TRBJ2-6	ASSQGTGDLSGANVLT
TRBV6-5	TRBJ1-1	ASSYSIGGNTEAF
TRBV20-1	TRBJ1-2	SASATVYGYT
TRBV11-2	TRBJ1-2	ASSYYGNIYGYT
TRBV27	TRBJ2-5	ASSFLGTGETQY
TRBV5-1	TRBJ2-3	AGSLAVPSGGADTQY
TRBV7-6	TRBJ2-1	ASSLETGLIYNEQF
TRBV25-1	TRBJ1-4	ASSPRAGFNEKLF